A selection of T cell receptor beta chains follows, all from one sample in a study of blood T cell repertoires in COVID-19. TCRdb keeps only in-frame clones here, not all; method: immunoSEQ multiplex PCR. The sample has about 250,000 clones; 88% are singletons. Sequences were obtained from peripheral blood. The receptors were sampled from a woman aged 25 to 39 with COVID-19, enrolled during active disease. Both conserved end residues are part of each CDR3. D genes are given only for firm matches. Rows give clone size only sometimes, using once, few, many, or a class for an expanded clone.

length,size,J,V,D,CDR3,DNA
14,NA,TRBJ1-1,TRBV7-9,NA,CASSSFRGNTEAFF,TGTGCCAGCAGCTCTTTCAGGGGGAACACTGAAGCTTTCTTT
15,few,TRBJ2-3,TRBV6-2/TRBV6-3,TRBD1,CASSYSGQGIDTQYF,TGTGCCAGCAGTTACTCGGGACAGGGGATAGATACGCAGTATTTT
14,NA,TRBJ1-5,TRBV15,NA,CATSRDFRVQPQHF,TGTGCCACCAGCAGAGATTTTCGGGTGCAGCCCCAGCATTTT
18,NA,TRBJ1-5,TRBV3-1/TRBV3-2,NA,CASSQDLPRFRKNQPQHF,TGTGCCAGCAGCCAAGATCTCCCCCGGTTTCGCAAGAATCAGCCCCAGCATTTT
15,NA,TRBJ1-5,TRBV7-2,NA,CASSFASVSNQPQHF,TGTGCCAGCAGCTTCGCTAGCGTTAGCAATCAGCCCCAGCATTTT
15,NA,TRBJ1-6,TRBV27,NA,CASSQATEYNSPLHF,TGTGCCAGCAGTCAAGCGACAGAATATAATTCACCCCTCCACTTT
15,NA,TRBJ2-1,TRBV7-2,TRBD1,CASSFDRVAYNEQFF,TGTGCCAGCAGCTTCGACAGGGTAGCCTACAATGAGCAGTTCTTC
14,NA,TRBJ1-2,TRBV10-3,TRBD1,CAIRTRGGDYGYTF,TGTGCCATCAGGACTCGAGGGGGCGACTATGGCTACACCTTC
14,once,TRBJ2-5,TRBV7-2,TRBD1,CASSLRQGRETQYF,TGTGCCAGCAGCCTAAGACAGGGTAGAGAGACCCAGTACTTC
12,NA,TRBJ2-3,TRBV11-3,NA,CASSFQSDTQYF,TGTGCCAGCAGCTTCCAGTCAGATACGCAGTATTTT
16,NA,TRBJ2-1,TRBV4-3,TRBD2,CASSQEGLAGYNEQFF,TGCGCCAGCAGCCAAGAGGGACTAGCGGGCTACAATGAGCAGTTCTTC
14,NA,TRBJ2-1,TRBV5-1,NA,CASSPTVGGGSPFF,NA
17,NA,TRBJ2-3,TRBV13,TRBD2,CASSLGGTSGMTDTQYF,TGTGCCAGCAGCTTAGGAGGGACTAGCGGGATGACAGATACGCAGTATTTT
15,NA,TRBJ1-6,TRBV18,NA,CASSPSGAYNSPLHF,TGTGCCAGCTCACCATCGGGGGCCTATAATTCACCCCTCCACTTT
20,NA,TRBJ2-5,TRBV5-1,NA,CASSRTGPKLGAGQQETQYF,TGCGCCAGCAGCCGGACAGGCCCAAAACTAGGAGCGGGCCAGCAAGAGACCCAGTACTTC
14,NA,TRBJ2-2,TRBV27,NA,CASSFQENTGELFF,TGTGCCAGCAGTTTCCAGGAGAACACCGGGGAGCTGTTTTTT
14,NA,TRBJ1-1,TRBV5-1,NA,CASSDSSSSTEAFF,TGCGCCAGCAGCGATTCCTCCTCCAGTACTGAAGCTTTCTTT
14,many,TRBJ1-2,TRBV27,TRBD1,CASSSTGGIGGYTF,TGTGCCAGCAGTTCGACAGGGGGTATCGGTGGCTACACCTTC
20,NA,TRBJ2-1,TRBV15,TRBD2,CATSRDLVTGGPRGYNEQFF,TGTGCCACCAGCAGAGACTTGGTTACGGGAGGGCCTAGAGGGTACAATGAGCAGTTCTTC
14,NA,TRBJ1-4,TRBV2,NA,CASSELAGDEKLFF,TGTGCCAGCAGTGAGTTGGCAGGGGATGAAAAACTGTTTTTT
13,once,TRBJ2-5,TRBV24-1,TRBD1,CATEAGGPGTQYF,TGTGCCACCGAGGCAGGGGGTCCTGGGACCCAGTACTTC
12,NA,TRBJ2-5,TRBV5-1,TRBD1,CASRGQQETQYF,TGCGCCAGCAGGGGACAGCAAGAGACCCAGTACTTC
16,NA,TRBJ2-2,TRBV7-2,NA,CASSLVGGLNTGELFF,TGTGCCAGCAGCTTAGTTGGCGGGTTGAACACCGGGGAGCTGTTTTTT
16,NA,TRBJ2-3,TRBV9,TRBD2,CASSVGAGAGTDTQYF,TGTGCCAGCAGCGTCGGAGCGGGAGCCGGCACAGATACGCAGTATTTT
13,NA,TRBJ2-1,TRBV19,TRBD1,CASSPWTGNEQFF,TGTGCCAGTAGTCCCTGGACAGGGAATGAGCAGTTCTTC
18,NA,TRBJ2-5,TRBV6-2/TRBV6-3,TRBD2,CASSYGALLAGAPRTQYF,TGTGCCAGCAGTTACGGGGCCCTACTAGCGGGGGCCCCGCGGACCCAGTACTTC
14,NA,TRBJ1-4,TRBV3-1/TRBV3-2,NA,CASSENSIRGLLFF,TGTGCCAGCAGCGAGAATTCAATCCGGGGGTTGCTGTTTTTT
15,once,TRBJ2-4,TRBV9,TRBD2,CASSVAGGPKNIQYF,TGTGCCAGCAGCGTAGCGGGAGGGCCTAAAAACATTCAGTACTTC
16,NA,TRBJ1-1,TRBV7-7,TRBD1,CASSPLPDRVRAEAFF,TGTGCTAGCAGCCCACTACCGGACAGGGTACGGGCTGAAGCTTTCTTT
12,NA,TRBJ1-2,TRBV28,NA,CASSYNSYGYTF,TGTGCCAGCAGTTATAACAGCTATGGCTACACCTTC
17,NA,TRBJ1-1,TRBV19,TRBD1,CASSLRPGTGLNTEAFF,TGTGCCAGTAGTTTACGTCCCGGGACAGGTTTGAACACTGAAGCTTTCTTT
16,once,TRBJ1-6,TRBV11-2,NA,CASSSTPGTYESPLHF,TGTGCCAGCAGCTCCACTCCCGGGACTTATGAATCACCCCTCCACTTT
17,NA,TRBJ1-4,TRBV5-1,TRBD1,CASSLDRGPSTNEKLFF,TGCGCCAGCAGCTTGGACAGGGGGCCCTCAACTAATGAAAAACTGTTTTTT
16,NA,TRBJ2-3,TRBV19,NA,CASSSEPRVSSDTQYF,TGTGCCAGTAGTTCCGAGCCGAGGGTCTCATCGGATACGCAGTATTTT
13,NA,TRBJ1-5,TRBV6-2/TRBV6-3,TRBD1,CASSWDRHQPQHF,TGTGCCAGCAGTTGGGACAGGCATCAGCCCCAGCATTTT
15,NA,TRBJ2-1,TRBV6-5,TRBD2,CASRQAGLAGFEQFF,TGTGCCAGCAGGCAGGCGGGACTAGCGGGTTTTGAGCAGTTCTTC
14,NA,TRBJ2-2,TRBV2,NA,CASKRDTYTGELFF,TGTGCCAGCAAACGGGACACATACACCGGGGAGCTGTTTTTT
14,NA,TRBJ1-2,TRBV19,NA,CASRGLDGLYGYTF,TGTGCCAGTAGAGGACTCGATGGGCTCTATGGCTACACCTTC
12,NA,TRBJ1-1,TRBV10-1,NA,CASRGGETEAFF,TGCGCCAGCAGAGGAGGGGAGACTGAAGCTTTCTTT
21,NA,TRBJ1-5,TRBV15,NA,CATSRSDSSRIGRARNQPQHF,TGTGCCACCAGCAGGAGCGACAGCTCCCGTATAGGGAGGGCAAGAAATCAGCCCCAGCATTTT
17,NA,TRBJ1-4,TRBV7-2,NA,CASSLSGQGRANEKLFF,TGTGCCAGCAGCTTATCGGGGCAGGGGAGGGCTAATGAAAAACTGTTTTTT
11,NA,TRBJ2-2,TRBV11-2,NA,CASSKTGELFF,TGTGCCAGCAGTAAAACCGGGGAGCTGTTTTTT
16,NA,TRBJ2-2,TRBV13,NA,CASSLVPLARSGELFF,TGTGCCAGCAGCTTGGTACCCCTCGCGAGATCCGGGGAGCTGTTTTTT
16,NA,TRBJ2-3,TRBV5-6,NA,CASNWVESSASDTQYF,TGTGCCAGCAACTGGGTGGAGTCTAGCGCTTCAGATACGCAGTATTTT
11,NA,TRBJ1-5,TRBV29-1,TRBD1,CSVDSGTGQHF,TGCAGCGTTGATTCGGGGACAGGCCAGCATTTT
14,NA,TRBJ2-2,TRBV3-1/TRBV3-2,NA,CASRARQGGGELFF,TGTGCCAGCAGAGCCCGGCAGGGCGGCGGGGAGCTGTTTTTT
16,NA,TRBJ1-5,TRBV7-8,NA,CASSLVDWYLNQPQHF,TGTGCCAGCAGCTTAGTAGATTGGTATCTAAATCAGCCCCAGCATTTT
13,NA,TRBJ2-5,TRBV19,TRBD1,CASSIDRVSAQYF,TGTGCCAGTAGTATTGACAGGGTGTCGGCCCAGTACTTC